The 2 T cell receptor beta chains reported below all come from one sample, sequenced in a study of cytomegalovirus exposure and HLA in healthy donors. PCR primers comprised 60 Vbeta and 13 Jbeta primers. Profiled with immunoSEQ multiplex PCR; TCRdb holds only in-frame clones, not every one. In the table there are around 150,000 clones, 60% to 85% of which are singletons. Sample: PBMCs. These receptor sequences come from a woman aged 40 to 50 in good health and CMV-seronegative.

This chain links TRBV11-3 with TRBJ1-5; no firm D call. Trimming cost V 4 bases and J 0 bases, with 7 bases left between them. Germline values: CDR1 SGHNT, CDR2 YENEEA. The CDR3 extends over 14 amino acids. CDR3 residues: CASSSYYSNQPQHF. The CDR3 DNA reads TGTGCCAGCAGCTCTTACTATAGCAATCAGCCCCAGCATTTT.

V and J are TRBV11-3 and TRBJ2-3; maybe TRBD2 (7 bases). The CDR3 is 16 residues long. Germline V gene data show CDR1 as SGHNT and CDR2 as YENEEA. V was pared by 1 base and J by 2 bases, with 13 bases between. The CDR3 DNA reads TGTGCCAGCAGCTTAGGGCGGGGGCCACCCACAGATACGCAGTATTTT. Its translation is CASSLGRGPPTDTQYF.